The 26 T cell receptor beta chains below all came from one sample that was sequenced in a study of shared clonotypes between healthy human individuals. Some clones are missing from TCRdb's copy, which holds only in-frame ones; the method was immunoSEQ multiplex PCR. The table has hundreds of thousands of clones, more than 70% seen once. The sequenced sample was memory CD4+ T cells sorted from blood. Subset given: CD45RA-negative fraction. These receptors came from a woman aged 30 to 39 in good health.

This clone was seen once. The chain joins TRBV2 to TRBJ2-1, with D possibly TRBD1 on 5 matching bases. This CDR3 contains 15 residues. Germline CDR1 SNHLY, CDR2 FYNNEI. Between the trimmed V and J ends, which lost 7 bases and 1 base, there was a span of 14 bases. The CDR3 here is CASTLFGASYNEQFF. The CDR3 DNA is TGTGCCAGCACCCTCTTTGGGGCATCCTACAATGAGCAGTTCTTC. Full variable domain (rest looked up from reference TRBV2 and TRBJ2-1): EPEVTQTPSHQVTQMGQEVILRCVPISNHLYFYWYRQILGQKVEFLVSFYNNEISEKSEIFDDQFSVERPDGSNFTLKIRSTKLEDSAMYFCASTLFGASYNEQFFGPGTRLTVL.

V usage is TRBV30 and J usage is TRBJ2-7; weak D call: TRBD1 (5 bases). V gave up 1 base and J gave up 3 bases, with 7 bases separating them. The CDR3 covers 12 residues. Germline CDR1 reads GTSNPN; CDR2 reads SVGIG (reference sequence). Here the CDR3 DNA reads TGTGCCTGGAGTGATCAGGGCTACGAGCAGTACTTC. Its protein is CAWSDQGYEQYF.

The gene calls are TRBV28 and TRBJ1-1, with D unresolved. The CDR3 is 15 residues long. Germline V gene sequence: CDR1 MDHEN, CDR2 SYDVKM. V shed 3 bases and J shed 2 bases, with 13 bases lying between them. Here the CDR3 reads CASSLNTALNTEAFF. Written as DNA, the CDR3 is TGTGCCAGCAGTTTGAACACAGCCTTAAACACTGAAGCTTTCTTT.

CDR3 region: CASSLCLIGEPMYEQYF. The CDR3 coding sequence is TGTGCCAGCAGTTTATGCTTGATAGGGGAACCTATGTACGAGCAGTACTTC. The chain couples TRBV27 to TRBJ2-7; perhaps TRBD1 as D (5 bases). The CDR3 extends over 17 amino acids. The germline CDR1 and CDR2 sequences are MNHEY and SMNVEV (reference sequence). V shed 1 base and J shed 4 bases, with 20 bases lying between them.

Comments on this clone: This CDR3 is also generated by other DNA sequences in the sample. This sequence joins TRBV19 and TRBJ2-5, with 9 bases aligning to TRBD2. The germline V gene has CDR1 LNHDA and CDR2 SQIVND (reference sequence). V shed 3 bases, J shed 2 bases, and the junction held 4 bases outside the gene matches. The CDR3 is 15 residues long. CDR3 sequence reads: CASSIGGLAQETQYF. The DNA for the CDR3 is TGTGCCAGTAGTATTGGGGGACTAGCACAAGAGACCCAGTACTTC.

This clone came up a few times. The CDR3 sequence: CASSINSDSTFYTF. The DNA for the CDR3 is TGTGCCAGTAGTATAAACTCGGACAGTACTTTCTACACCTTC. The chain carries TRBV19 and TRBJ1-2; TRBD1 might be the D (6 bases). Germline values: CDR1 LNHDA, CDR2 SQIVND (reference sequence). The CDR3 is made up of 14 amino acids. With 2 bases removed from V and 10 bases from J, the gap between germline ends came to 17 bases.

The chain couples TRBV18 to TRBJ2-7; D not certain. The V end lost 5 bases, the J end lost 2 bases, and 10 bases lay between the germline ends. The germline CDR1 and CDR2 sequences are KGHSH and LQKENI. This CDR3 has 13 residues. The chain's CDR3 is CASSGTVTYEQYF. In DNA, the CDR3 is TGTGCCAGCTCAGGTACGGTTACCTACGAGCAGTACTTC.

This clone was picked up many times. The chain uses TRBV4-1 and TRBJ1-2; the match to TRBD1 covers 10 bases. This CDR3 has 15 amino acids. From germline, CDR1 is MGHRA and CDR2 YSYEKL. Trimming removed 3 bases from V and 3 bases from J; junction bases left unmatched: 4. The CDR3 protein is CASSHAGQGDYGYTF. CDR3 sequence (DNA): TGCGCCAGCAGCCACGCCGGACAGGGGGACTATGGCTACACCTTC.

The CDR3 here is CASSFTQTIYGYTF. CDR3 DNA: TGTGCCAGCAGCTTTACACAGACCATCTATGGCTACACCTTC. This chain links TRBV7-9 with TRBJ1-2; D gene uncertain. The V end was cut by 3 bases, the J end by 4 bases, with 12 bases between. Germline CDR1 is SEHNR and CDR2 is FQNEAQ (reference sequence). The CDR3 is 14 amino acids.

This clone was seen a single time. V gene TRBV11-2 combines with J gene TRBJ1-3; D gene uncertain. Per germline, CDR1 SGHAT and CDR2 FQNNGV. The CDR3 length is 14 residues. The V end lost 6 bases, the J end lost 4 bases, and 13 bases lay between the germline ends. CDR3 residues: CASRPIGQGNTIYF. CDR3 coding DNA: TGTGCCAGCAGGCCGATTGGGCAGGGAAACACCATATATTTT.

V is TRBV5-1 and J is TRBJ1-5; TRBD1 is a possible D gene (6 bases). Trimming shortened V by 4 bases and J by 6 bases, and 14 bases separated the two germline ends. CDR3 length: 14 residues. The germline CDR1 and CDR2 sequences are SGHRS and YFSETQ. DNA of the CDR3: TGCGCCAGCAGCGAACAGGGTGGGAGTCAGCCCCAGCATTTT. Protein: CASSEQGGSQPQHF.

The chain joins TRBV28 to TRBJ2-3, with unresolved D. V gave up 5 bases and J gave up 8 bases, with 11 bases separating them. The CDR3 contains 12 residues. The germline CDR1 and CDR2 sequences are MDHEN and SYDVKM. DNA of the CDR3: TGTGCCAGCAGTCTGAATAGACGTACGCAGTATTTT. Encoded protein: CASSLNRRTQYF.

As concerns this clone: A much larger clone differs from this one at a single base, so this may be a read error. This specimen includes other DNA sequences encoding the same CDR3. The chain joins TRBV12-2 to TRBJ1-5. TRBV12-2 is recorded as a pseudogene. The CDR3 runs to 14 residues. DNA of the CDR3: TGTGCAAGTCGCTTATCCTTGGGGTGGGGACCCCAGCATTTT. Its translation: CASRLSLGWGPQHF.

With respect to this clone: A read error may account for a junction end that differs from germline. The rearrangement links TRBV15 to TRBJ2-1; 10 bases fit TRBD2. This CDR3 has 13 amino acids. From germline, CDR1 is LNHNV and CDR2 YYDKDF (reference sequence). The CDR3 DNA reads TGTGCCTCCAGGGCTAGCGGGAGTTTGGAGCAGTTCTTC. Translated: CASRASGSLEQFF. Filled out from reference TRBV15 and TRBJ2-1, the complete variable domain reads DAMVIQNPRYQVTQFGKPVTLSCSQTLNHNVMYWYQQKSSQAPKLLFHYYDKDFNNEADTPDNFQSRRPNTSFCFLDIRSPGLGDTAMYLCASRASGSLEQFFGPGTRLTVL.

This clone has just one count. The rearrangement uses TRBV19 and TRBJ2-6; D is possibly TRBD1 or TRBD2 (5 bases each). Germline CDR1 and CDR2: LNHDA and SQIVND (reference sequence). The CDR3 covers 17 residues. Trimming removed 4 bases at V and 3 bases at J, with 16 bases between. CDR3 bases: TGTGCCAGTAGTAGGGACGGACGGCCCCGTGGGGCCAACGTCCTGACTTTC. This codes for CASSRDGRPRGANVLTF.

This clone was seen just once. The chain recombines TRBV5-8 with TRBJ1-2; D not certain. The CDR3 runs to 12 residues. V was trimmed by 0 bases and J by 6 bases, leaving 6 bases between them. The germline gives CDR1 SGHTS, CDR2 YDEGEE. The CDR3 DNA reads TGTGCCAGCAGCTTGGGGAGGGATGGCTACACCTTC. This codes for CASSLGRDGYTF. The whole variable domain, remainder taken from reference TRBV5-8 and TRBJ1-2, is EAGVTQSPTHLIKTRGQQATLRCSPISGHTSVYWYQQALGLGLQFLLWYDEGEERNRGNFPPRFSGRQFPNYSSELNVNALELEDSALYLCASSLGRDGYTFGSGTRLTVV.

V and J are TRBV2 and TRBJ2-4; 9 bases are a match to TRBD1. Germline assignment: CDR1 SNHLY and CDR2 FYNNEI. The CDR3 sequence is 14 residues long. With 6 bases clipped from V and 1 base from J, the junction kept 1 base outside the gene matches. The DNA of the CDR3 is TGTGCCAGCAGCGGGACAGGGGCCAAAAACATTCAGTACTTC. Translation gives CASSGTGAKNIQYF.

This clone has a count of ten or more. This sequence joins TRBV5-1 and TRBJ2-2, with TRBD1 identical over 9 bases. The germline V gene encodes CDR1 SGHRS and CDR2 YFSETQ. Trimming removed 3 bases from V and 7 bases from J; junction bases left unmatched: 10. This CDR3 has 16 residues. DNA of the CDR3: TGCGCCAGCAGCTCCCGGGGGACAGGGAAGAGCGGGGAGCTGTTTTTT. Protein sequence: CASSSRGTGKSGELFF.

This rearrangement joins TRBV7-9 to TRBJ2-7; perhaps TRBD1 as D (5 bases). In germline, CDR1 is SEHNR, CDR2 FQNEAQ (reference sequence). Trimming removed 3 bases from V and 6 bases from J, with 9 bases in between. The CDR3 spans 12 residues. The CDR3 DNA reads as TGTGCCAGCAGCTTGACAGTCACCGAGCAGTACTTC. This translates into CASSLTVTEQYF.

The chain combines TRBV30 with TRBJ2-1; D is possibly TRBD2 (6 bases). Germline V CDR1 and CDR2: GTSNPN, SVGIG (reference sequence). There are 12 residues in the CDR3. V shed 8 bases and J shed 6 bases, with 14 bases lying between them. The CDR3 loop reads CAGGLASNEQFF. Written as DNA, the CDR3 is TGTGCCGGAGGGCTAGCCTCCAATGAGCAGTTCTTC. The full variable domain, its missing parts supplied by reference TRBV30 and TRBJ2-1, is SQTIHQWPATLVQPVGSPLSLECTVEGTSNPNLYWYRQAAGRGLQLLFYSVGIGQISSEVPQNLSASRPQDRQFILSSKKLLLSDSGFYLCAGGLASNEQFFGPGTRLTVL.

This chain uses TRBV2 with TRBJ2-1; D gene unclear. The V and J ends lost 7 bases and 5 bases respectively, with 9 bases between them. This CDR3 contains 12 residues. CDR1 is SNHLY and CDR2 is FYNNEI in the germline V gene. This chain's CDR3 is CASTSRNNEQFF. The CDR3, as DNA: TGTGCCAGCACGTCCCGCAACAATGAGCAGTTCTTC.

The chain employs TRBV6-1 and TRBJ2-3; no definite D call. The CDR3 has 13 amino acids. Germline V gives CDR1 MNHNS, CDR2 SASEGT. The V end lost 7 bases, the J end lost 1 base, and 9 bases lay between the germline ends. CDR3 protein: CASTRIRTDTQYF. The DNA for the CDR3 is TGTGCCAGCACCCGAATTCGCACAGATACGCAGTATTTT.

J is TRBJ2-7 and V is TRBV6-9, with TRBD2 matching over 13 bases. CDR1 and CDR2 from the germline V gene are MNHGY and SVAAGI. The ends lost 4 bases at V and 2 bases at J; junction bases unmatched: 11. The CDR3 is made up of 18 amino acids. The CDR3 loop is CASSSPSGLAGHTYEQYF. CDR3 DNA: TGTGCCAGCAGTTCCCCTTCGGGACTAGCGGGACATACCTACGAGCAGTACTTC.

V usage is TRBV7-7 and J usage is TRBJ2-1, with D hard to call. V lost 5 bases to trimming and J lost 7 bases, with 12 bases between them. This CDR3 contains 13 residues. Germline V lookup: CDR1 SSHAT, CDR2 FNYEAQ (reference sequence). The DNA of the CDR3 is TGTGCCAGCAGCACCACTCTGGGAAATGAGCAGTTCTTC. Protein: CASSTTLGNEQFF.

The V and J genes are TRBV4-1 and TRBJ2-5; the D gene is possibly TRBD1 (5 bases). V lost 0 bases, J lost 5 bases, and 22 bases lay in between. The CDR3 has 18 amino acids. CDR1 and CDR2 (germline): MGHRA, YSYEKL. CDR3 region: CASSQEGEGFGKGETQYF. The CDR3 DNA sequence: TGCGCCAGCAGCCAAGAAGGGGAAGGCTTCGGAAAGGGGGAGACCCAGTACTTC.

There are a few counts of this clone. This chain links TRBV1 with TRBJ2-5; TRBD2 was called by the table and not checked on the DNA. TRBV1 is a pseudogene locus. The length of the CDR3 is 17 residues. In nucleotides, the CDR3 is TGCACCAGCAGCCGCACCGGGACTAGCGGGAGCGGAGAGACCCAGTACTTC. Encoded protein: CTSSRTGTSGSGETQYF.